Below are 7 T cell receptor beta chains sequenced from a single sample in a study of molecular identifiers for immune sequencing clone quantification. TCRdb re-called the PCR reads with MiXCR, one entry per CDR3 protein. The sample yields about 630,000 distinct CDR3 sequences, around 25% seen once. Source material: naive CD8+ T cells from blood, with Jurkat cell RNA spiked in. The subset: FACS-sorted CD8+CD4-CCR7+CD45RA+ naive T cells. These receptors all stem from a human donor in good health. Some libraries in this study had Jurkat cell RNA spiked in.

This clonotype was recorded a few times. J is TRBJ2-1 and V is TRBV14; 7 bases match TRBD1. V shed 0 bases, J shed 0 bases, and the junction held 2 bases outside the gene matches. This CDR3 spans 16 amino acids. Germline V gene sequence: CDR1 SGHDN, CDR2 FVKESK. This CDR3 is CASSQEDRSSYNEQFF. As DNA, the CDR3 is TGTGCCAGCAGCCAAGAGGACAGGAGCTCCTACAATGAGCAGTTCTTC.

This clonotype was detected ten times or more. The chain has TRBV6-5 and TRBJ1-1; possibly TRBD1 for D (6 bases). The germline CDR1 and CDR2 sequences are MNHEY and SVGAGI. The CDR3 has 14 residues. The V end lost 2 bases, the J end lost 6 bases, and 13 bases lay between the germline ends. CDR3 loop: CASSYAPGGAEAFF. CDR3 coding DNA: TGTGCCAGCAGTTACGCTCCGGGGGGCGCTGAAGCTTTCTTT.

This clonotype was counted many times. V gene TRBV5-1 combines with J gene TRBJ1-2; D is ambiguous. Germline V lookup: CDR1 SGHRS, CDR2 YFSETQ. This CDR3 has 12 residues. Trimming took 0 bases from V and 5 from J, leaving 5 bases between them. Here the CDR3 reads CASSLDAYGYTF. The CDR3 bases are TGCGCCAGCAGCTTGGATGCTTATGGCTACACCTTC.

The chain is built from TRBV5-6 and TRBJ1-5, with 7 bases fitting TRBD1. Germline loops: CDR1 SGHDT, CDR2 YYEEEE. V lost 5 bases to trimming and J lost 6 bases; unmatched junction nucleotides: 11. The CDR3 extends over 15 amino acids. CDR3 DNA sequence: TGTGCCAGCAGGGCTGACAGGGCCCTCGGTCAGCCCCAGCATTTT. Translation: CASRADRALGQPQHF.

To note about this clonotype: This may be a read error: a much more frequent sequence differs by one nucleotide. V usage is TRBV7-2 and J usage is TRBJ2-3; D is unclear. Trimming cost V 1 base and J 8 bases, with 10 bases left between them. The CDR3 spans 13 residues. From germline, CDR1 is SGHTA and CDR2 FQGNSA. Written as DNA, the CDR3 is TGTGCCAGCAGCTTAGATAACCCAGCTACGCAGTATTTT. It yields the protein CASSLDNPATQYF.

DNA for the CDR3: TGTGCCAGCAGTGGGGCCAAGATCGGGAACCCAGATACGCAGTATTTT. Its protein is CASSGAKIGNPDTQYF. J is TRBJ2-3 and V is TRBV12-3 or TRBV12-4; D tentatively reads TRBD1 or TRBD2 (5 bases each). The CDR3 is 16 amino acids. V was clipped by 5 bases and J by 4 bases, with 19 bases between them.

Points on this clonotype: A much larger clonotype is one base distant, so this may be a read error. The genes are TRBV12-3 or TRBV12-4 and TRBJ2-5; 13 bases agree with TRBD2. Germline trimming cut 8 bases from V and 2 bases from J; bases unmatched to any gene: 8. The CDR3 runs 16 residues. CDR3 in amino acids: CASGGTSGVGQETQYF. CDR3 nucleotides: TGTGCCAGCGGAGGGACTAGCGGGGTAGGGCAAGAGACCCAGTACTTC.